The T cell receptor (beta chain) described here comes from a study of technical replicates of blood from a handful of donors. This clone was found once. Sequencing used immunoSEQ multiplex PCR; TCRdb keeps in-frame clones, though not all of them. The repertoire consists of about 68,000 clones, with around 97% occurring once and the leading ten covering roughly 0.25%. The V gene end was trimmed by 3 bases and the J gene end by 4 bases; junction bases not matched to a gene: 5. The germline CDR1 and CDR2 sequences are SGDLS and YYNGEE. This CDR3 spans 14 amino acids. Material for sequencing was T cells isolated from PBMCs. This TCR was sampled from a human donor in good health. The J gene is TRBJ2-7, the V gene TRBV9; 9 bases are a match to TRBD1. CDR3 DNA: TGTGCCAGCAGCGCTGGACAGGGGAAGTACGAGCAGTACTTC. Translating gives CASSAGQGKYEQYF.